What follows describes a single TCR beta chain. The data originate from a study of shared clonotypes between healthy human individuals. Assay used: immunoSEQ multiplex PCR; TCRdb lists only in-frame clones, some missing. Of about 1.5 million clones detected, 95% to 99% appear once; the ten largest clones hold 0.4% to 0.45%. The source is a man younger than 40 in good health. The sequencing input was naive CD4+ T cells sorted from blood. The subset is: CD45RA+ positively selected.

CDR3 amino acids: CASSYSGGIGHNEQFF. As DNA, the CDR3 is TGTGCCAGCAGTTACTCGGGGGGCATAGGGCACAATGAGCAGTTCTTC. V is TRBV6-5 and J is TRBJ2-1; D assignment may be TRBD1 or TRBD2 (6 bases each). V lost 0 bases and J lost 5, with 14 bases in between. Germline V lookup: CDR1 MNHEY, CDR2 SVGAGI. The CDR3 is 16 residues long.